The 21 T cell receptor beta chains reported below all come from one sample, sequenced in a study of PD-1 blockade in classical Hodgkin lymphoma. Repertoires were generated with immunoSEQ multiplex PCR, while TCRdb's copy carries only in-frame clones and drops some. The table lists about 97,000 clones, approximately 80% of them singletons. There was relapse after autologous stem cell transplantation in every patient, and there was variation in brentuximab vedotin exposure. The material sequenced was peripheral blood mononuclear cells (PBMCs), taken at baseline. These TCRs come from a human donor with classical Hodgkin lymphoma.

The chain carries TRBV7-2 and TRBJ1-1; weak D call: TRBD1 (5 bases). Trimming removed 5 bases from V and 7 bases from J, with 14 bases in between. The CDR3 is 13 amino acids. Germline CDR1 SGHTA, CDR2 FQGNSA. The CDR3 reads CASSHPRQLEAFF. The DNA for the CDR3 is TGTGCCAGCAGCCACCCACGACAGCTTGAAGCTTTCTTT.

The chain joins TRBV18 to TRBJ1-1, with a possible D match to TRBD1 (5 bases). The germline V gene encodes CDR1 KGHSH and CDR2 LQKENI. Trimming removed 3 bases from V and 9 bases from J, with 17 bases in between. The CDR3 extends over 14 amino acids. This CDR3 is CASSPPSGTDKAFF. Written as DNA, the CDR3 is TGTGCCAGCTCACCGCCCTCGGGGACCGATAAAGCTTTCTTT.

This chain uses TRBV5-4 with TRBJ1-1; tentative D call: TRBD1 (5 bases). The CDR3 loop spans 13 amino acids. Germline loops: CDR1 SGHNT, CDR2 YYREEE (reference sequence). Trimming took off 3 bases at V and 6 bases at J, with 12 bases between the two ends. CDR3 in amino acids: CASSSQAWAEAFF. As DNA, the CDR3 is TGTGCCAGCAGCTCACAGGCTTGGGCTGAAGCTTTCTTT.

V is TRBV4-2 and J is TRBJ1-3, with D hard to call. The CDR3 has 17 residues. Germline values: CDR1 LGHNA, CDR2 YNFKEQ. The V and J ends lost 0 bases and 4 bases respectively, with 16 bases between them. CDR3 region: CASSQDIDGLAGNTIYF. The CDR3 DNA is TGTGCCAGCAGCCAAGATATCGACGGGCTTGCCGGAAACACCATATATTTT.

In its sample, this clone was seen a few times. The CDR3 is CASSLGQRTEAFF. The CDR3 DNA reads TGCGCCAGCAGCTTGGGGCAGAGGACTGAAGCTTTCTTT. The chain employs TRBV5-1 and TRBJ1-1; no clear D gene. V was cut by 0 bases and J by 5 bases, with 8 bases left in between. CDR3 size: 13 residues. Germline CDR1 SGHRS, CDR2 YFSETQ.

The chain combines TRBV4-3 with TRBJ2-1; the D is unclear. This CDR3 spans 13 amino acids. V lost 0 bases and J lost 10, with 10 bases in between. Per germline, CDR1 LGHNA and CDR2 YSLEER. The CDR3: CASSQDEKDEQFF. The CDR3, as DNA: TGCGCCAGCAGCCAAGATGAAAAGGACGAGCAGTTCTTC.

The genes are TRBV7-4 and TRBJ1-5; D perhaps matches TRBD1 (6 bases). Trimming left V 3 bases short and J 2 bases short, with 20 bases between. This CDR3 has 18 amino acids. Per germline, CDR1 SGHVT and CDR2 SQSDAQ. The CDR3 protein is CASSLVSRAGARNQPQHF. The CDR3 nucleotides are TGTGCCAGCAGCTTGGTTTCCAGGGCAGGGGCTCGCAATCAGCCCCAGCATTTT.

The J gene is TRBJ2-3, the V gene TRBV4-3, with D perhaps matching TRBD1 or TRBD2 (5 bases each). The CDR3 sequence is 17 residues long. The V gene's germline CDR1 is LGHNA and CDR2 YSLEER. Trimming shortened V by 3 bases and J by 8 bases, and 24 bases separated the two germline ends. CDR3: CASSHPGTPNSGGTQYF. The CDR3, as DNA: TGCGCCAGCAGCCACCCCGGGACCCCCAACTCCGGCGGTACGCAGTATTTT.

This clone was counted only a few times. V is TRBV7-8 and J is TRBJ2-3; the D is unclear. CDR3 length equals 13 residues. Trimming cost V 5 bases and J 1 base, with 7 bases left between them. CDR1 is SGHVS and CDR2 is FQNEAQ in the germline V gene. CDR3 protein: CASSILRTDTQYF. The CDR3 DNA follows: TGTGCCAGCAGCATACTACGCACAGATACGCAGTATTTT. Looking up the rest from reference TRBV7-8 and TRBJ2-3 gives the full variable domain: GAGVSQSPRYKVAKRGQDVALRCDPISGHVSLFWYQQALGQGPEFLTYFQNEAQLDKSGLPSDRFFAERPEGSVSTLKIQRTQQEDSAVYLCASSILRTDTQYFGPGTRLTVL.

This clone was counted between two and nine times. The chain carries TRBV7-2 and TRBJ2-5, with 9 bases that match TRBD2. CDR3 length: 19 amino acids. Per germline, CDR1 SGHTA and CDR2 FQGNSA. J was trimmed by 4 bases and V by 5 bases; bases with no gene match: 20. DNA of the CDR3: TGTGCCAGCAGCCGCCGGGTGTTTAGCGGGAGCGAACGAGGAGAGACCCAGTACTTC. Its translation: CASSRRVFSGSERGETQYF.

The chain recombines TRBV27 with TRBJ2-3; D uncertain. This CDR3 has 14 amino acids. Germline V CDR1 and CDR2: MNHEY, SMNVEV (reference sequence). The germline V and J ends were trimmed by 2 bases and 2 bases, with 8 bases remaining between them. This CDR3 is CASSLGRITDTQYF. DNA of the CDR3: TGTGCCAGCAGTTTAGGGCGGATCACAGATACGCAGTATTTT.

The sample holds a few counts of this clone. The identical CDR3 is also encoded by other nucleotide sequences in the sample. The CDR3 reads CASSPPGQPQHF. The DNA of the CDR3 is TGTGCCAGCTCACCACCGGGGCAGCCCCAGCATTTT. V usage is TRBV18 and J usage is TRBJ1-5; D uncertain. Germline V gene data show CDR1 as KGHSH and CDR2 as LQKENI. The V end lost 0 bases, the J end lost 7 bases, and 4 bases lay between the germline ends. The CDR3 is 12 residues long.

The V and J genes are TRBV7-3 and TRBJ2-1, with D possibly matching TRBD2 (6 bases). V was pared by 1 base and J by 4 bases, with 8 bases between. Looked up from germline, CDR1 is SGHTA and CDR2 is FQGTGA. The CDR3 has 14 residues. CDR3 coding DNA: TGTGCCAGCAGCTTAATAGCGGAGTACAATGAGCAGTTCTTC. This gives the protein CASSLIAEYNEQFF. Combining the CDR3 with reference TRBV7-3 and TRBJ2-1 gives the whole variable domain GAGVSQTPSNKVTEKGKYVELRCDPISGHTALYWYRQSLGQGPEFLIYFQGTGAADDSGLPNDRFFAVRPEGSVSTLKIQRTERGDSAVYLCASSLIAEYNEQFFGPGTRLTVL.

This clone appeared a few times. The rearrangement joins TRBV7-3 to TRBJ2-7; 10 nucleotides match TRBD2. This CDR3 has 14 amino acids. V lost 5 bases and J lost 6; bases outside the gene matches: 7. Germline V gene sequence: CDR1 SGHTA, CDR2 FQGTGA. The CDR3 sequence is CASSPSGRGSEQYF. The DNA for the CDR3 is TGTGCCAGCAGCCCTAGCGGGAGAGGGAGCGAGCAGTACTTC.

In DNA, the CDR3 is TGTGCCAGCAGTGAAGGCAGGGGGCTGGAGACCCAGTACTTC. Translated: CASSEGRGLETQYF. V and J are TRBV6-1 and TRBJ2-5; 8 bases match TRBD1. Germline V gene data show CDR1 as MNHNS and CDR2 as SASEGT. This CDR3 has 14 residues. V lost 1 base, J lost 5 bases, and 3 bases stayed unmatched.

In this sample, this clone turned up once. The gene calls are TRBV4-3 and TRBJ1-1; the D gene is possibly TRBD1 (5 bases). Trimming removed 0 bases from V and 6 bases from J, with 17 bases in between. The CDR3 contains 16 residues. CDR1 LGHNA and CDR2 YSLEER come from the germline V gene. CDR3 loop: CASSQDGASMGAEAFF. The CDR3 nucleotides are TGCGCCAGCAGCCAAGATGGGGCCTCGATGGGTGCTGAAGCTTTCTTT.

The V call is TRBV29-1, the J call TRBJ1-1, with 9 bases matching TRBD1. The V gene end was trimmed by 1 base and the J gene end by 6 bases; junction bases not matched to a gene: 12. CDR3 length: 16 amino acids. The germline gives CDR1 SQVTM, CDR2 ANQGSEA. For the CDR3, the DNA is TGCAGCGTTGAAGGGGCGAGGGGACAGGGTGTCGCTGAAGCTTTCTTT. Its translation: CSVEGARGQGVAEAFF.

V gene TRBV5-1 combines with J gene TRBJ2-2; D ambiguous. Germline values: CDR1 SGHRS, CDR2 YFSETQ. The CDR3 contains 15 residues. Trimming cost V 4 bases and J 4 bases, with 14 bases left between them. The chain's CDR3 is CASSTGGPGTGELFF. The DNA of the CDR3 is TGCGCCAGCAGCACGGGTGGTCCGGGCACCGGGGAGCTGTTTTTT.

The V gene is TRBV19, the J gene TRBJ2-1, with 13 bases matching TRBD2. CDR1 is LNHDA, CDR2 SQIVND, per germline (reference sequence). With 10 bases clipped from V and 7 bases from J, the junction kept 4 bases outside the gene matches. The CDR3 has 13 amino acids. The CDR3: CATWTSGSNEQFF. DNA of the CDR3: TGTGCCACCTGGACTAGCGGGAGTAATGAGCAGTTCTTC. Variable domain in full (rest from reference TRBV19 and TRBJ2-1): DGGITQSPKYLFRKEGQNVTLSCEQNLNHDAMYWYRQDPGQGLRLIYYSQIVNDFQKGDIAEGYSVSREKKESFPLTVTSAQKNPTAFYLCATWTSGSNEQFFGPGTRLTVL.

The genes are TRBV27 and TRBJ1-4, with TRBD1 as a possible D gene (6 bases). CDR1 and CDR2 (germline): MNHEY, SMNVEV (reference sequence). V lost 3 bases, J lost 5 bases, and 19 bases lay in between. This CDR3 region has 17 residues. The DNA of the CDR3 is TGTGCCAGCAGTTTGAGCTACTGGGGGGCCCGAAATGAAAAACTGTTTTTT. It yields the protein CASSLSYWGARNEKLFF.

This sequence joins TRBV5-1 and TRBJ2-7; 8 bases are a match to TRBD2. This CDR3 has 15 residues. Per the germline V gene, CDR1 is SGHRS and CDR2 is YFSETQ. J was trimmed by 3 bases and V by 0 bases; bases with no gene match: 5. CDR3 nucleotide sequence: TGCGCCAGCAGCTTGGCTAGCGGGTCCCACTACGAGCAGTACTTC. Translating it yields CASSLASGSHYEQYF.